This T cell receptor beta chain was sequenced during a study of neurological immune-mediated disorders. Whole-study findings and limits: Expanded clones shared no CDR3 amino acid sequences across subjects, suggesting private repertoires in all groups.

This clonotype was observed many times. Its specificity is not known. The authors made cDNA by 5'RACE with 10-nucleotide random UMIs. Over 160 million TCR-beta sequences, together covering 15-18 subjects, were produced by every individual sequencing run that was carried out. TCRdb redid the calling of the 5' RACE reads with MiXCR, one entry per CDR3 protein. The sample lists roughly 36,000 distinct CDR3 sequences, about 7% occurring once. Germline CDR1 and CDR2: SEHNR and FQNEAQ (reference sequence). CDR3 length: 17 residues. Unmatched junction bases numbered 15, after V lost 4 bases and J lost 5 bases. Sorted libraries used 1 million CD4+ or CD8+ T cells.

This chain uses TRBV7-9 with TRBJ2-5, with 8 bases lining up with TRBD2. This receptor was identified in a man aged 45-60 years in good health. The sample was CD4+ T cells from blood. As DNA, the CDR3 is TGTGCCAGCAGCTCTACTACACGGGAGGGTTCCTGGGAGACCCAGTACTTC. It codes for CASSSTTREGSWETQYF.